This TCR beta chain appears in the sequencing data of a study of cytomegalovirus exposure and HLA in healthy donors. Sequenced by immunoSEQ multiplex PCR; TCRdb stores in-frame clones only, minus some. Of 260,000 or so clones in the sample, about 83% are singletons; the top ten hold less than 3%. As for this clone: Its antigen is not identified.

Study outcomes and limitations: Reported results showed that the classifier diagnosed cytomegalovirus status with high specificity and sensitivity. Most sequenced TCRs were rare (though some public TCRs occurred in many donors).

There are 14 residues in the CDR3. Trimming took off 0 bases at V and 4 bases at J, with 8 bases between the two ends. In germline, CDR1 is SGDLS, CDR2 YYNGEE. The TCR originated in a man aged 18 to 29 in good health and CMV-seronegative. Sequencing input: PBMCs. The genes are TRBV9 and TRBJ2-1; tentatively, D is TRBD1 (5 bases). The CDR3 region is CASSVGDRYNEQFF. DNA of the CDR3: TGTGCCAGCAGCGTAGGCGACAGATACAATGAGCAGTTCTTC.